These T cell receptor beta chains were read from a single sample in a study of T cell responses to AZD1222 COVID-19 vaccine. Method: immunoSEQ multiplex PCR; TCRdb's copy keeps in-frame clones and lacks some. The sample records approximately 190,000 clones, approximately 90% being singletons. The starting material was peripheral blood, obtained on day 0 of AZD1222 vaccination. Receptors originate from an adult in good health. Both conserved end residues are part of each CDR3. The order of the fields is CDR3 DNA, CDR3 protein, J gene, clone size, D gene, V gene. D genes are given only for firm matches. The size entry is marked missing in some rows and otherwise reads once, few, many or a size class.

TGTGCCAGTAGTATGTTGAGGAATGAGCAGTTCTTC,CASSMLRNEQFF,TRBJ2-1,few,.,TRBV19
TGTGCCAGCAGCGTCTCCATGGGCGAGCAGTACTTC,CASSVSMGEQYF,TRBJ2-7,.,.,TRBV9
TGTGCCACCAGTGGTCTCTCACAGGGTTGGGGTGACAATGAGCAGTTCTTC,CATSGLSQGWGDNEQFF,TRBJ2-1,.,.,TRBV24-1
TGCGCCAGCAGCCAAGATTGGGGGAGGACTAGCGGGGGTTACTACGAGCAGTACTTC,CASSQDWGRTSGGYYEQYF,TRBJ2-7,once,TRBD2,TRBV4-3
TGCGCCAGCAGCCAAACAGGGAGTCCATATGGCTACACCTTC,CASSQTGSPYGYTF,TRBJ1-2,.,.,TRBV4-1
TGTGCCAGTAGTATAGATCCAGGGGGTATGGCTGAAGCTTTCTTT,CASSIDPGGMAEAFF,TRBJ1-1,once,TRBD1,TRBV19
TGTGCCAGCAGCTTAGTCCCTCCGGGACAGGGGGCGCCTAGAGAGCAGTACTTC,CASSLVPPGQGAPREQYF,TRBJ2-7,.,TRBD1,TRBV7-8
TGTGCCAGCAGTCGCAGGGGACAGCCAACTAATGAAAAACTGTTTTTT,CASSRRGQPTNEKLFF,TRBJ1-4,.,TRBD1,TRBV6-6
TGCGCCAGCAGCCAATCTAGCGGGGGGATTGGTGAGCAGTACTTC,CASSQSSGGIGEQYF,TRBJ2-7,.,TRBD2,TRBV4-3
TGCAGCGTGGCCCGCGACCCGAACACTGAAGCTTTCTTT,CSVARDPNTEAFF,TRBJ1-1,.,.,TRBV29-1
TGTGCCAGCAGCTTAGAGGCCGAAAGATACTACGAGCAGTACTTC,CASSLEAERYYEQYF,TRBJ2-7,.,.,TRBV11-2
TGTGCCAGCACCACCAGAAGCGGTTACAATGAGCAGTTCTTC,CASTTRSGYNEQFF,TRBJ2-1,.,.,TRBV7-9
TGTGCCAGCAGCTTATCGGGACAGGGGGCTAGAAATGAGCAGTTCTTC,CASSLSGQGARNEQFF,TRBJ2-1,.,TRBD1,TRBV7-3
TGTGCCAGCAGCTTAGGGAGGGGCGGGCAGTACTTC,CASSLGRGGQYF,TRBJ2-7,.,.,TRBV11-2
TGTGCCAGCAGCTTGGTTAACAGGGACTCCTACTATGGCTACACCTTC,CASSLVNRDSYYGYTF,TRBJ1-2,.,.,TRBV5-6
TGCGCCAGCAGCCAAGACAAGGGTCAAGAGACCCAGTACTTC,CASSQDKGQETQYF,TRBJ2-5,.,.,TRBV4-3
TGTGCCAGCAGGCGCACCGGGACTATATACGAGCAGTACTTC,CASRRTGTIYEQYF,TRBJ2-7,.,TRBD2,TRBV2
TGTGCCAGCAGTTGGGTGGGACAGGTAGAATCATGGGCCAAAAACATTCAGTACTTC,CASSWVGQVESWAKNIQYF,TRBJ2-4,.,TRBD1,TRBV27
TGTGCTAGTGGTTTGGGAACCGGGACAGCGAACTATGGCTACACCTTC,CASGLGTGTANYGYTF,TRBJ1-2,few,TRBD1,TRBV12-5
TGCGCCAGCAGCTTGTCCGGGGTCAAAGATACGCAGTATTTT,CASSLSGVKDTQYF,TRBJ2-3,.,.,TRBV5-1
TGCGCCAGCAGCAACCCCGGACGCCTTAACTATGGCTACACCTTC,CASSNPGRLNYGYTF,TRBJ1-2,.,.,TRBV5-1
TGTGCCAGCAGCCGGGGGACAGGGCCAGTTCAAGAGACCCAGTACTTC,CASSRGTGPVQETQYF,TRBJ2-5,.,TRBD1,TRBV4-2
TGCGCCAGCAGTGACCCAGCGGGAGACGGGACAGATACGCAGTATTTT,CASSDPAGDGTDTQYF,TRBJ2-3,.,TRBD2,TRBV10-1
TGTGCCAGCAGCAGGGACAGGGTGGCTAATGAAAAACTGTTTTTT,CASSRDRVANEKLFF,TRBJ1-4,.,TRBD1,TRBV7-9
TGTGCCAGCAGCTCCGGGACAGGGGCTCTAGGCTATGGCTACACCTTC,CASSSGTGALGYGYTF,TRBJ1-2,.,TRBD1,TRBV9
TGCGCCAGCAGTTTGCAGGGAAGGGATAATCAGCCCCAGCATTTT,CASSLQGRDNQPQHF,TRBJ1-5,.,.,TRBV5-1
TGTGCCAGTAGTTTCTTACACTCCGCCCCAGATACGCAGTATTTT,CASSFLHSAPDTQYF,TRBJ2-3,.,.,TRBV19
TGTGCCAGCAGTTACTCGGGCGGGACGTTCGATACGCAGTATTTT,CASSYSGGTFDTQYF,TRBJ2-3,.,.,TRBV6-2/TRBV6-3
TGTGCCAGCACCCTAAGCCCACCCGCGGACTACGAGCAGTACTTC,CASTLSPPADYEQYF,TRBJ2-7,.,.,TRBV7-2
TGTGCCAGCAGCCCACAGGGGAGTGACAATGAGCAGTTCTTC,CASSPQGSDNEQFF,TRBJ2-1,.,TRBD1,TRBV7-3
TGTGCCAGCAGCCCGGGACAGCGAGAGTCACCCCTCCACTTT,CASSPGQRESPLHF,TRBJ1-6,.,TRBD1,TRBV7-2
TGTGCCAGCAGTGCCCCCCTTTGGGGACAGGGGTCCGGGGAGCTGTTTTTT,CASSAPLWGQGSGELFF,TRBJ2-2,.,TRBD1,TRBV25-1
TGTGCCAGCTGGCGAGCGAGGTATGGCTACACCTTC,CASWRARYGYTF,TRBJ1-2,.,.,TRBV3-1/TRBV3-2
TGTGCCAGCTCACCGTTCGGGAACAGGGGGCTTATTATCGAGCAGTACTTC,CASSPFGNRGLIIEQYF,TRBJ2-7,.,TRBD1,TRBV18
TGTGCCATCAGTGAGTCGAATGTGGACTACGAAGCGACCCAGTACTTC,CAISESNVDYEATQYF,TRBJ2-5,.,.,TRBV10-3
TGTGCCAGCAAAAGCGGGAGGGACAATGAGCAGTTCTTC,CASKSGRDNEQFF,TRBJ2-1,.,TRBD2,TRBV2
TGTGCCAGCAGGGGTGGAGAGCAGTACTTC,CASRGGEQYF,TRBJ2-7,.,.,TRBV2
TGTGCCAGCAGCTTAGTGGACACTACCTACGAGCAGTACTTC,CASSLVDTTYEQYF,TRBJ2-7,once,.,TRBV7-9
TGTGCCAGCAGCTTTTACCGGGACAGGGAAGATACGCAGTATTTT,CASSFYRDREDTQYF,TRBJ2-3,.,TRBD1,TRBV13
TGTGCCAGCAGTTATAAGAGGGGCTTACTATACAATGAGCAGTTCTTC,CASSYKRGLLYNEQFF,TRBJ2-1,.,.,TRBV3-1/TRBV3-2
TGTGCCAGCAGTTTAGTCTCCGTTTATGGCTACACCTTC,CASSLVSVYGYTF,TRBJ1-2,.,.,TRBV12-3/TRBV12-4
TGCGCCAGCAGCTTGGGGGACAGGGGGCAGTTTTGGACTGAAGCTTTCTTT,CASSLGDRGQFWTEAFF,TRBJ1-1,.,TRBD1,TRBV5-1
TGCAGCGCCGGAGCGGGGAACGGCTACACCTTC,CSAGAGNGYTF,TRBJ1-2,.,.,TRBV29-1
TGTGCCAGCAGTTTATCTTGGGGGGAGTGGTACAATGAGCAGTTCTTC,CASSLSWGEWYNEQFF,TRBJ2-1,.,.,TRBV27
TGTGCCACATTCAGGAGGAACACTGAAGCTTTCTTT,CATFRRNTEAFF,TRBJ1-1,.,.,TRBV19
TGTGCCAGCAGCCTGGACAGGGCGAACACTGAAGCTTTCTTT,CASSLDRANTEAFF,TRBJ1-1,once,TRBD1,TRBV13
TGCGCCAGCAGCTCCAACCTCGGACTGAACACTGAAGCTTTCTTT,CASSSNLGLNTEAFF,TRBJ1-1,.,.,TRBV5-1
TGTGCCAGCAGCTTAGACAGGGCGGCCACAGATACGCAGTATTTT,CASSLDRAATDTQYF,TRBJ2-3,.,.,TRBV7-8
TGTGCCAGCAGTTTATCCACTGAAGCTTTCTTT,CASSLSTEAFF,TRBJ1-1,few,.,TRBV12-3/TRBV12-4
TGTGCCAGCAGCTTATTTCTCGCATACGAGTTCGAAAAACTGTTTTTT,CASSLFLAYEFEKLFF,TRBJ1-4,.,.,TRBV7-9
TGTGCCAGCAGCTATGGACAGGGGGACATCCTCACCTATGGCTACACCTTC,CASSYGQGDILTYGYTF,TRBJ1-2,.,TRBD1,TRBV5-4